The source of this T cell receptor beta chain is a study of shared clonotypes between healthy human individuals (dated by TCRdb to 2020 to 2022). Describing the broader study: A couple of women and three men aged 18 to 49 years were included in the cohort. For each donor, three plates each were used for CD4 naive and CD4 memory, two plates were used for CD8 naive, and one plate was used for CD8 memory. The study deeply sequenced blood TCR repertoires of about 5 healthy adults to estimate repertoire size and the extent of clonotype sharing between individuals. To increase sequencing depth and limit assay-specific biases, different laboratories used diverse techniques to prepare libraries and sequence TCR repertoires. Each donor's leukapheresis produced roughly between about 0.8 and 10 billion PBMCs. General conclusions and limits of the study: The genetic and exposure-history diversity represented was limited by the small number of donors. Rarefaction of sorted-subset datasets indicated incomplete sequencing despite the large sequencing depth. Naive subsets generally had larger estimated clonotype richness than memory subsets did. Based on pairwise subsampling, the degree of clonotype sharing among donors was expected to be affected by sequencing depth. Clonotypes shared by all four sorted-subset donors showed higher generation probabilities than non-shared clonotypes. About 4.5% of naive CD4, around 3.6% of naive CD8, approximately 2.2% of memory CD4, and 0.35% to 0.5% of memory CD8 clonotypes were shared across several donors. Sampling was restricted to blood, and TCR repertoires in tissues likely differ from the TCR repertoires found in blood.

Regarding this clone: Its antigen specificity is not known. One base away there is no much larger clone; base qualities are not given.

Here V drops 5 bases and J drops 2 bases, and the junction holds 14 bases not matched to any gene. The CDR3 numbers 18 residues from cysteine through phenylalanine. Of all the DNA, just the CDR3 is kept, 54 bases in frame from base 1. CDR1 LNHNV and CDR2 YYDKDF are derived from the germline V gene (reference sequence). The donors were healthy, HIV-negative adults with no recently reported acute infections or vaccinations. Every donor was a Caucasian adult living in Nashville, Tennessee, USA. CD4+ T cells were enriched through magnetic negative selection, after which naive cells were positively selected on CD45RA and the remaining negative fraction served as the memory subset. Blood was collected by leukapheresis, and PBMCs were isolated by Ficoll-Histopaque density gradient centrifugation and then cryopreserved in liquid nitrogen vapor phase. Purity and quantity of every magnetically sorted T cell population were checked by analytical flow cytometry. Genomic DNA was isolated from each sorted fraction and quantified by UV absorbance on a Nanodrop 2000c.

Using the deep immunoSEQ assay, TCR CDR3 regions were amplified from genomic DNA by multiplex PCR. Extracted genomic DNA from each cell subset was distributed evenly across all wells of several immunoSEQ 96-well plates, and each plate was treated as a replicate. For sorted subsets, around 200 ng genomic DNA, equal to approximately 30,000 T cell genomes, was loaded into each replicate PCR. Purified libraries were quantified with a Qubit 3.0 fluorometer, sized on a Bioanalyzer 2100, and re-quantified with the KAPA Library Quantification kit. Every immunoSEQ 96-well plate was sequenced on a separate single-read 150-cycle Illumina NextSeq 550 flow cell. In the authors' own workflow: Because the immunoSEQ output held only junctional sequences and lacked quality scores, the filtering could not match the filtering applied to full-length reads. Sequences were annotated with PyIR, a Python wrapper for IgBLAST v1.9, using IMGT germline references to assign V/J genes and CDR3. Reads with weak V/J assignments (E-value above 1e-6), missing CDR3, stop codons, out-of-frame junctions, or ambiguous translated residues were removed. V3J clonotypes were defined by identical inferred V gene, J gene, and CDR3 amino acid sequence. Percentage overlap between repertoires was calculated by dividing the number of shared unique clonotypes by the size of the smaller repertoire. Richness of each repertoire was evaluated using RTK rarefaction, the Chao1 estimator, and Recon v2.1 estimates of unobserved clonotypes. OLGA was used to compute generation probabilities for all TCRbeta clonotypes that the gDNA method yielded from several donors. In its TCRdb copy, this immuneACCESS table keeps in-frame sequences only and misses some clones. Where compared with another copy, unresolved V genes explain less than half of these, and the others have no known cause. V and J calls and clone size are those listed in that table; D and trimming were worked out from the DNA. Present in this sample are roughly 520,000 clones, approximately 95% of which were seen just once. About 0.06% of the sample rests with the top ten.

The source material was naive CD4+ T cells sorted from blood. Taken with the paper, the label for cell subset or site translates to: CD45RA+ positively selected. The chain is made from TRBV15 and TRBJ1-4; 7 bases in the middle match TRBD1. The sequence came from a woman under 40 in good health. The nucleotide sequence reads TGTGCCACCAGCGGAGGGGGACAGAGCCTCGGCACTAATGAAAAACTGTTTTTT. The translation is CATSGGGQSLGTNEKLFF.